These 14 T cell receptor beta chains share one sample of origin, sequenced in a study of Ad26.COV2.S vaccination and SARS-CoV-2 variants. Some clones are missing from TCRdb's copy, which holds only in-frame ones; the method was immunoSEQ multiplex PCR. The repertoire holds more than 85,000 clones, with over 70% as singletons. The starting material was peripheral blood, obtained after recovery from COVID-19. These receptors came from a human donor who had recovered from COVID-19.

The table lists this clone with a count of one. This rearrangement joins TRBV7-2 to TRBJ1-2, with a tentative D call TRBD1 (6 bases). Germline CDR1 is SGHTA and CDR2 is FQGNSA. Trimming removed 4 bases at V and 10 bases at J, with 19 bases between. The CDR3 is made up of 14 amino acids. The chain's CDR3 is CASSSTGGLRSYTF. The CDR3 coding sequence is TGTGCCAGCAGCTCCACCGGGGGCCTTAGGTCCTACACCTTC.

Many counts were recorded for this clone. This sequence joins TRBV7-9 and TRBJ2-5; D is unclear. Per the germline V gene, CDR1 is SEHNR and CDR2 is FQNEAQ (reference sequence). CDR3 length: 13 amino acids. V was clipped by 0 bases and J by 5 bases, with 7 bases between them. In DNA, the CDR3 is TGTGCCAGCAGCTTAGCGACTGGGGAGACCCAGTACTTC. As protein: CASSLATGETQYF.

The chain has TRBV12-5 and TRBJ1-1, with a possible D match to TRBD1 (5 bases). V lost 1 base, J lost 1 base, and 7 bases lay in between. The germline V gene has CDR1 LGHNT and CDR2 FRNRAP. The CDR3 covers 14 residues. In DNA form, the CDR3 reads TGTGCTAGTGGTTTGGCCAGGGAGAACACTGAAGCTTTCTTT. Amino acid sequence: CASGLARENTEAFF.

Written as DNA, the CDR3 is TGTGCCAGCAGCCAAGCGCGCTGGGCGGGGGGGCAAGAGACCCAGTACTTC. Protein product: CASSQARWAGGQETQYF. This rearrangement joins TRBV3-1 (or the pseudogene TRBV3-2) to TRBJ2-5; 9 nucleotides line up with TRBD2. This CDR3 comprises 17 residues. V trimming: 1 base; J trimming: 2 bases; junction bases outside the gene matches: 8. Per the germline V gene, CDR1 is LGHDT and CDR2 is YNNKEL (reference sequence).

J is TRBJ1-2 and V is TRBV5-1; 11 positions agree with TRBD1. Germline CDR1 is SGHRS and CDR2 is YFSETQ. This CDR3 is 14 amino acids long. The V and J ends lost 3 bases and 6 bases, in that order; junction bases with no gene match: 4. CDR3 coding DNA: TGCGCCAGCAGCTATGGACAGGGGGCGAATGGCTACACCTTC. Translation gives CASSYGQGANGYTF.

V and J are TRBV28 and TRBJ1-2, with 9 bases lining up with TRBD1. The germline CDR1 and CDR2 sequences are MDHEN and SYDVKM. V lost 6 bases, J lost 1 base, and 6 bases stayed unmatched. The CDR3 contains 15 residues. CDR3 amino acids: CASSLPGQGNYGYTF. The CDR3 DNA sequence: TGTGCCAGCAGCCTTCCGGGACAGGGTAACTATGGCTACACCTTC.

The chain's CDR3 is CASSESQARDTQYF. The CDR3 DNA reads as TGCGCCAGCAGTGAGTCCCAGGCGAGGGATACGCAGTATTTT. The chain couples TRBV10-1 to TRBJ2-3; no clear D. This CDR3 has 14 residues. Germline V lookup: CDR1 WNHNN, CDR2 SYGVQD (reference sequence). V lost 0 bases and J 6 bases, leaving 10 bases between the germline ends.

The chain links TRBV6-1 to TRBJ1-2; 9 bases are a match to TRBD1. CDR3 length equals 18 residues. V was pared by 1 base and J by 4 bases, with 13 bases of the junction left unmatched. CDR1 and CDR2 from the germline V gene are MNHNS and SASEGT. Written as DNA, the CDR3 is TGTGCCAGCAGTGAAGGGGTCACCGGGACAGGGTCCCTCTATGGCTACACCTTC. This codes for CASSEGVTGTGSLYGYTF.

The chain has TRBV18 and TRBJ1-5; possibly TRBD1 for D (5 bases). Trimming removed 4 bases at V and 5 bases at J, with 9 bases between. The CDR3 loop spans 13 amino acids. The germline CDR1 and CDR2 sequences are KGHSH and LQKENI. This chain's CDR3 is CASSRGADQPQHF. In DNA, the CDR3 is TGTGCCAGCTCACGAGGGGCGGATCAGCCCCAGCATTTT.

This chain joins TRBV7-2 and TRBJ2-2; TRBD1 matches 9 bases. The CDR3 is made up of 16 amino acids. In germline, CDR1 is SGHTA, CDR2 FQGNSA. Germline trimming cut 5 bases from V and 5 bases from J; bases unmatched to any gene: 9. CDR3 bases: TGTGCCAGCAGCCCGACAGGGGGAGCGGGTACCGGGGAGCTGTTTTTT. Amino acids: CASSPTGGAGTGELFF.

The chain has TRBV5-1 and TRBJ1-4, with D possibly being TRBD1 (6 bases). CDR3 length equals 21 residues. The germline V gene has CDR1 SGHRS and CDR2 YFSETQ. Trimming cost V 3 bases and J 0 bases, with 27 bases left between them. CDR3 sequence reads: CASSSAPQLTGLGATNEKLFF. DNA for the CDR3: TGCGCCAGCAGCTCTGCGCCCCAATTAACAGGGCTAGGGGCAACTAATGAAAAACTGTTTTTT. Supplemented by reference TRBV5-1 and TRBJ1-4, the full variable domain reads KAGVTQTPRYLIKTRGQQVTLSCSPISGHRSVSWYQQTPGQGLQFLFEYFSETQRNKGNFPGRFSGRQFSNSRSEMNVSTLELGDSALYLCASSSAPQLTGLGATNEKLFFGSGTQLSVL.

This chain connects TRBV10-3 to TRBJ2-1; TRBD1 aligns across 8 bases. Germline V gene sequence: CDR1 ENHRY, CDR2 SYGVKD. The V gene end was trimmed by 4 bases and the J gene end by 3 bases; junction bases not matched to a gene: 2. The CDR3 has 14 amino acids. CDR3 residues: CAISGGQGYNEQFF. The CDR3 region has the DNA TGTGCCATCAGTGGTGGACAGGGCTACAATGAGCAGTTCTTC.

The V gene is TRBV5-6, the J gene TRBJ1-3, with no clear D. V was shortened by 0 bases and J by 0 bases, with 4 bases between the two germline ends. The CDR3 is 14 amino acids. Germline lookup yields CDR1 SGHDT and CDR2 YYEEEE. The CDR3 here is CASSLGFSGNTIYF. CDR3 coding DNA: TGTGCCAGCAGCTTGGGCTTCTCTGGAAACACCATATATTTT.

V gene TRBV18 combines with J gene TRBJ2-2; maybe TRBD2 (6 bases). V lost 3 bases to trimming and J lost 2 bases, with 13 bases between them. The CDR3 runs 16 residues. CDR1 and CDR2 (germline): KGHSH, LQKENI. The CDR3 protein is CASSPAPAGNTGELFF. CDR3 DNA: TGTGCCAGCTCACCGGCTCCCGCGGGAAACACCGGGGAGCTGTTTTTT. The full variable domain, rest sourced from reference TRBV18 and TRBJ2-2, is NAGVMQNPRHLVRRRGQEARLRCSPMKGHSHVYWYRQLPEEGLKFMVYLQKENIIDESGMPKERFSAEFPKEGPSILRIQQVVRGDSAAYFCASSPAPAGNTGELFFGEGSRLTVL.